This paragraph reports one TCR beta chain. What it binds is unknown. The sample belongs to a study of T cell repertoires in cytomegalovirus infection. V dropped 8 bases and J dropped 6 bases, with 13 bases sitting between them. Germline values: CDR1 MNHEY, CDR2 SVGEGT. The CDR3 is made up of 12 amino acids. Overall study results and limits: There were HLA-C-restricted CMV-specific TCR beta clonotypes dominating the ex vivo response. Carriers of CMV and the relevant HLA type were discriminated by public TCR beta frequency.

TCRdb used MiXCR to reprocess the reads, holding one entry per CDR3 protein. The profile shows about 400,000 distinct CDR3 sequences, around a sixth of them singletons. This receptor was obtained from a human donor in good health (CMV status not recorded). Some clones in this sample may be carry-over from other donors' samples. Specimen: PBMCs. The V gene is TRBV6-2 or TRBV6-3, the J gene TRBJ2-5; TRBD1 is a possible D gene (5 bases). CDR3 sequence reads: CASSGRVQTQYF. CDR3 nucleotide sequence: TGTGCCAGCTCGGGCAGGGTCCAGACCCAGTACTTC.